This TCR beta chain was sequenced in a study of T cell responses to AZD1222 COVID-19 vaccine. General observations from the study: Spike regions recognized by vaccine-associated CD4 TCRs spanned the protein, led by 160-218 and 743-854. It was only six AZD1222 recipients who were seropositive at baseline. Possibly, clonal diversity was underestimated; donors were largely white British and included more females.

The data were produced by immunoSEQ multiplex PCR, yet TCRdb's version contains in-frame clones alone and is incomplete. This table holds about 94,000 clones, about 88% found once. This clone came up a few times. Antigen: not known. With 1 base removed from V and 1 base from J, the gap between germline ends came to 17 bases. Germline V gene lookup returns CDR1 SGHRS and CDR2 YFSETQ. The CDR3 has 17 amino acids. The source of this sequence is an adult in good health. The sample consisted of peripheral blood, taken on day 0 of AZD1222 vaccination. The chain employs TRBV5-1 and TRBJ1-1, with a weak D call TRBD1 (5 bases). The CDR3 sequence: CASSLFLLGRGNTEAFF. Written as DNA, the CDR3 is TGCGCCAGCAGCTTGTTTTTATTGGGGCGGGGGAACACTGAAGCTTTCTTT.